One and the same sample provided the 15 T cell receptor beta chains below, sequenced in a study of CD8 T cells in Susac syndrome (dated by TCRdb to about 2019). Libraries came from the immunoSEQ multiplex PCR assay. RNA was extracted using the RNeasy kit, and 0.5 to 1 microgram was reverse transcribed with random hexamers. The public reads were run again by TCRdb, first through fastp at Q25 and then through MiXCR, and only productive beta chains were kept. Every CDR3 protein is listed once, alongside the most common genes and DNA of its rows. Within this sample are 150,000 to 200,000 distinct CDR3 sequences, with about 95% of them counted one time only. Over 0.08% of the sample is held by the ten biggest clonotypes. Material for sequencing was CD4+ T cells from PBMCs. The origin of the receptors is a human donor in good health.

The chain's CDR3 is CSVALAGEMETQYF. CDR3 nucleotides: TGCAGCGTTGCCCTAGCGGGTGAGATGGAGACCCAGTACTTC. The V and J genes are TRBV29-1 and TRBJ2-5; TRBD2 agrees at 8 bases. J was trimmed by 5 bases and V by 4 bases; bases with no gene match: 9. The CDR3 consists of 14 residues. CDR1 and CDR2 (germline): SQVTM, ANQGSEA.

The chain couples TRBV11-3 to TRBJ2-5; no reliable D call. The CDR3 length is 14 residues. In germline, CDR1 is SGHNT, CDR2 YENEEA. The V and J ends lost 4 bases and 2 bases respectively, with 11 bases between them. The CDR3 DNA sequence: TGTGCCAGCAGCTCAGTGGCGGTTCAAGAGACCCAGTACTTC. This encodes CASSSVAVQETQYF.

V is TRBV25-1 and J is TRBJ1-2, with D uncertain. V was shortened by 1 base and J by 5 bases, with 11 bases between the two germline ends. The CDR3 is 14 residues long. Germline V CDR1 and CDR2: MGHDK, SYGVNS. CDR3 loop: CASSEFGQVYGYTF. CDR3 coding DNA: TGTGCCAGCAGTGAATTTGGTCAGGTTTATGGCTACACCTTC.

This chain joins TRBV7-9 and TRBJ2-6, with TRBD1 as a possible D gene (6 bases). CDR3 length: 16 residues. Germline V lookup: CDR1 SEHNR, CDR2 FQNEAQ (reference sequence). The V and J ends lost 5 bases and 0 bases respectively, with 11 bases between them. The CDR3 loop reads CASSGSGVSGANVLTF. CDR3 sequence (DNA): TGTGCCAGCAGCGGTTCAGGGGTCTCTGGGGCCAACGTCCTGACTTTC.

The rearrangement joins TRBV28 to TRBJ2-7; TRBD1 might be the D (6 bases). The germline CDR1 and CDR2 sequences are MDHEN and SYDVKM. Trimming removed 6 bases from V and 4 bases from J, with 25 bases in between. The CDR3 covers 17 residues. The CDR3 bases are TGTGCCAGCAGCCGGCTGGGCTTGACAGGTATAAAATACGAGCAGTACTTC. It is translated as CASSRLGLTGIKYEQYF. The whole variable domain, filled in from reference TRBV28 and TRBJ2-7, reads DVKVTQSSRYLVKRTGEKVFLECVQDMDHENMFWYRQDPGLGLRLIYFSYDVKMKEKGDIPEGYSVSREKKERFSLILESASTNQTSMYLCASSRLGLTGIKYEQYFGPGTRLTVT.

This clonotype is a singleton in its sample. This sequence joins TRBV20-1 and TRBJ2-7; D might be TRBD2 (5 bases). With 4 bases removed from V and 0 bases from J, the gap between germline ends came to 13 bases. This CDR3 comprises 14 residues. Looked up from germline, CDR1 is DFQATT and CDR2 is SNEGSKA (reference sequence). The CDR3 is CSANAGLSSYEQYF. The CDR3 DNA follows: TGCAGTGCTAATGCGGGCCTTAGCTCCTACGAGCAGTACTTC.

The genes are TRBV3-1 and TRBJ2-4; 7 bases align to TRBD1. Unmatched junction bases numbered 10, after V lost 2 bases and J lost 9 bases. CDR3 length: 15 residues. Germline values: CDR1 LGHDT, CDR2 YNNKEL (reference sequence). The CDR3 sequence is CASSQMGQTYGIQYF. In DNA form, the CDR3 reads TGTGCCAGCAGCCAAATGGGACAGACTTATGGCATTCAGTACTTC.

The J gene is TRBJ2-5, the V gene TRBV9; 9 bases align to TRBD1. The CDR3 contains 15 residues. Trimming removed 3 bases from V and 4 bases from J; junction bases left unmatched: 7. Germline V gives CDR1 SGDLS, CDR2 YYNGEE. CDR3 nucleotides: TGTGCCAGCAGCGGGGGACAGGGCATAGGAGAGACCCAGTACTTC. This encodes CASSGGQGIGETQYF.

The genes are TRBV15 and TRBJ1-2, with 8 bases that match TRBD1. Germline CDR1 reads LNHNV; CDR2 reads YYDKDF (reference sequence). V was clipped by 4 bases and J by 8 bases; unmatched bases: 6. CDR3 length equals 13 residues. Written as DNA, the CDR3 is TGTGCCACCAGCATGGACAGGGCGGGCGGCTACACCTTC. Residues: CATSMDRAGGYTF.

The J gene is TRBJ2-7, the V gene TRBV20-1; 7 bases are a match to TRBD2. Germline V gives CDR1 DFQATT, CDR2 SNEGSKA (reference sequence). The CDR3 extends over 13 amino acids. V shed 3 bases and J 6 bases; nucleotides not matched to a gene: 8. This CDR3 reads CSASPSGRSEQYF. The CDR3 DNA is TGCAGTGCTAGCCCTAGCGGCCGGTCCGAGCAGTACTTC.

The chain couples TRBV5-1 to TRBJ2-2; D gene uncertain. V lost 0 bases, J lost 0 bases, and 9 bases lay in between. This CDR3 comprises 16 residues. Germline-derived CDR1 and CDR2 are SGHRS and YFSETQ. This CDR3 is CASSLGGTANTGELFF. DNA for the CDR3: TGCGCCAGCAGCTTGGGGGGTACAGCGAACACCGGGGAGCTGTTTTTT. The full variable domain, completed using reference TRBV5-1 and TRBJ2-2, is KAGVTQTPRYLIKTRGQQVTLSCSPISGHRSVSWYQQTPGQGLQFLFEYFSETQRNKGNFPGRFSGRQFSNSRSEMNVSTLELGDSALYLCASSLGGTANTGELFFGEGSRLTVL.

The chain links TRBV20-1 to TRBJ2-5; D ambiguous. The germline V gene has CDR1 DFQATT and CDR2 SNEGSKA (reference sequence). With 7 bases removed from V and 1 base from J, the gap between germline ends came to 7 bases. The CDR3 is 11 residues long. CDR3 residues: CSGNSQETQYF. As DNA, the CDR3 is TGCAGTGGTAACTCCCAAGAGACCCAGTACTTC.

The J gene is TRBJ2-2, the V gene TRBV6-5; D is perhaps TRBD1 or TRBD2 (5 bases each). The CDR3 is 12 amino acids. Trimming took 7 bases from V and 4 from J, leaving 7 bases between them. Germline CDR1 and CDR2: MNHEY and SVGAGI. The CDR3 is CASKRGTGELFF. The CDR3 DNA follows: TGTGCCAGCAAGAGGGGCACCGGGGAGCTGTTTTTT.

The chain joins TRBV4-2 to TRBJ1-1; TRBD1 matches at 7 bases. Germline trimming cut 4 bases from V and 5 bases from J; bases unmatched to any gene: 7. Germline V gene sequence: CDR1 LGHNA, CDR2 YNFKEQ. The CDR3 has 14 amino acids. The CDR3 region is CASSPYRGGTEAFF. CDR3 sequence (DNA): TGTGCCAGCAGCCCCTACAGGGGAGGAACTGAAGCTTTCTTT.

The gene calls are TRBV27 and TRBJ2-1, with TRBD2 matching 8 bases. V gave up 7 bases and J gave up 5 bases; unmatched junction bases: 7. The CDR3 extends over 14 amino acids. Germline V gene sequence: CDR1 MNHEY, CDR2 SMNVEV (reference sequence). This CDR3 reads CASTSGLGHNEQFF. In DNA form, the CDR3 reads TGTGCCAGCACCTCGGGACTAGGCCACAATGAGCAGTTCTTC.